A single T cell receptor beta chain is shown here with its context. This clonotype was observed at least ten times. Its cognate antigen has yet to be identified. Base qualities are not recorded, but no much larger clone differs from it by a single base. In the ophthalmopathy patients, disease was moderately to severely active, with a Clinical Activity Score of 3 or more, a NOSPECS grade of 4 or more, and a duration of less than 3 months. Patients with uncontrolled infections, other autoimmune diseases, pregnancy or lactation were excluded. Diagnoses relied on clinical symptoms, serum thyroxine and TRAb, thyroid ultrasound and orbital computed tomography. Ficoll-Paque density gradient centrifugation was used to isolate PBMCs from about 10 ml of fresh peripheral blood. Total RNA was extracted using Trizol reagent, and RNA quality was assessed on an Agilent 2100 Bioanalyzer. This entry comes from a study of T cells in Graves' hyperthyroidism and ophthalmopathy (dated by TCRdb to the late 2010s). Background for the entire study: Peripheral blood samples were taken at the time of initial diagnosis, prior to any treatment. TCR V-J signatures able to tell the groups apart were searched for in a discovery cohort of 100 or so patients, of whom more than 40 had Graves' ophthalmopathy and about 55 had stable Graves' hyperthyroidism. Whether ophthalmopathy could be predicted prospectively was tested in an independent validation cohort made up of roughly 19 hyperthyroidism patients plus 17 patients who later progressed to ophthalmopathy. The roughly 91 discovery patients were randomly divided into training and test sets at a 7:3 ratio. In addition, the study compared T-cell repertoires in thyroid tissue and in blood from roughly 6 Graves' hyperthyroidism patients. After sampling, hyperthyroidism patients received methimazole starting at 30 mg daily, and ophthalmopathy patients received high-dose intravenous methylprednisolone. The paper reports TCR Vbeta CDR3 sequencing of approximately 140 peripheral blood samples: over 40 ophthalmopathy, under 85 hyperthyroidism and 17 progressor patients.

The TCR beta CDR3 regions were amplified from the RNA transcripts. For the first round of RT-PCR on the TCR CDR3, the HTBI primer set was used together with the Qiagen OneStep RT-PCR kit. A second multiplex PCR round built the libraries, followed by size selection and purification. The libraries were sequenced on an Illumina HiSeq2000 using paired-end 100 bp reads. The study's own analysis went as follows. SOAPnuke was used to process the raw data, with reads discarded if the reads contained adapters or uncalled bases, had a mean Phred below 15, or lacked an exact constant-primer or identifier match. High-quality paired reads were merged with COPE v1.2.5, and unique nucleotide sequences were defined as clonotypes. Clonotypes were aligned to IMGT TRBV, TRBD and TRBJ reference segments using MiTCR v1.1. Analysis was restricted to V-J combinations with a frequency above 0.0001, which covered about 99% of repertoires. The TCS score was defined as the ratio of F50 (clonal expansion) to E x V (chaos), calculated using BLOSUM62-based TCRdist between CDR3 peptides within each V-J. Welch's t-statistics and random forest reduced fewer than 600 V-J features to 10 to 15, which were used in a naive Bayes classifier (R e1071). The public reads were reanalyzed by TCRdb: fastp trimming at Q25, MiXCR alignment, in-frame beta chains only. Every entry covers one CDR3 protein and lists the most common genes and DNA from its rows. What appears here as the V and J calls and clone size reflects TCRdb's work, not the paper's. The table for this sample lists about 480,000 distinct CDR3 sequences; approximately 22% of them were counted only once. The top ten constitute approximately 49% of the sample.

Measured from the cysteine to the phenylalanine, the CDR3 is 15 residues long. The only DNA kept is the CDR3, 45 bases in frame from the first base. Trimming accounts for 4 bases at V and 9 bases at J, while the number of junction bases matched to no gene is 9. Study-level results and caveats: In validation, progression to ophthalmopathy was predicted by the model with about 70% sensitivity and 72.22% specificity, a median of approximately 6.5 months before onset. Most expanded thyroid clonotypes (frequency above 0.001) were also found in blood, which suggests that blood repertoires may mirror thyroid immune responses. A model built on a 13 V-J signature distinguished ophthalmopathy from stable hyperthyroidism, reaching 87.88% sensitivity and 81.08% specificity in cross-validation and 80%/75% in testing. Sample size was not statistically predetermined, and investigators were not blinded to group allocation.

This chain is built from TRBV12-3 or TRBV12-4 and TRBJ2-1; 10 middle bases align to TRBD2. The source of this sequence is a woman between 70 and 85 years old with Graves' ophthalmopathy. The sample was blood. The DNA sequence is as follows: TGTGCCAGCAGTTCCCTAGCGGGAGTCTTCAGTGAGCAGTTCTTC. It is translated as CASSSLAGVFSEQFF.